Listed below are T cell receptor beta chains from one sample, sequenced in a study of shared clonotypes between healthy human individuals. Produced via immunoSEQ multiplex PCR; TCRdb's table is partial and in-frame only. The sample records roughly 1,000,000 clones, more than 75% being singletons. Material for sequencing was memory CD4+ T cells from PBMCs. The receptors stem from a man aged 18 to 29 in good health. Some clones in this sample may be carry-over from other donors' samples. The conserved cysteine and the conserved F or W are not part of the CDR3 here. Each record gives: J gene, V gene, CDR3 protein.

>TRBJ2-7|TRBV9
ASSVAGVGSPYEQY
>TRBJ2-1|TRBV7-2
ASSLGTGNYNEQF
>TRBJ2-5|TRBV2
ASSTQRGHQETQY
>TRBJ1-3|TRBV9
ASSVALRQGATGNTIY
>TRBJ1-2|TRBV6-1
ASSERGTAHNYGYT
>TRBJ1-5|TRBV19
ASSIRGTAGVGNQPQH
>TRBJ2-1|TRBV5-4
ASSLLLGTSVSEQF
>TRBJ2-2|TRBV5-1
ASSLGSSGMIGELF
>TRBJ1-4|TRBV30
AWGAGGIEKLF
>TRBJ2-2|TRBV27
ASSLSRGVTGELF
>TRBJ2-7|TRBV13
ASSLGLRLEGTPTQAKRPY
>TRBJ2-3|TRBV30
AWSVTRGIDTQY
>TRBJ2-2|TRBV6-1
ASSEQGAGTGELF
>TRBJ1-2|TRBV27
ASSLKPGQGNYGYT
>TRBJ2-1|TRBV27
ASSLRPRGEQF
>TRBJ1-2|TRBV19
ASSTGQGAVGYT
>TRBJ1-2|TRBV5-6
ASSLGGPNYGYT
>TRBJ2-6|TRBV7-9
ASSPRAGANVLT
>TRBJ2-3|TRBV7-9
ASSRGQYTDTQY
>TRBJ2-7|TRBV2
ASSQSRAPGTEQY
>TRBJ1-3|TRBV19
ASSKGQAGNTIY
>TRBJ2-7|TRBV25-1
ASSEGGSGGSYEQY
>TRBJ1-1|TRBV2
ASRLEAGALSTEAF
>TRBJ2-7|TRBV6-1
ASSDFFAASSYEQY
>TRBJ1-2|TRBV5-1
ASSRGQWEDGYT
>TRBJ1-5|TRBV21-1
ASSARYRTRRAQH
>TRBJ1-2|TRBV7-8
ASSLDRGDGYT
>TRBJ1-5|TRBV27
ASSWGTADQPQH